This T cell receptor (beta chain) was sequenced in a study of shared clonotypes between healthy human individuals. Regarding the study as a whole: Clonotype sharing levels among donors were expected to vary with sequencing depth. Blood alone was sampled, and tissue repertoires likely differ. Richness estimates generally favored naive over memory subsets.

In its sample, this clone was seen a few times. What it binds is not known. Replicate PCRs for sorted subsets used approximately 220 ng DNA; this equaled tens of thousands of T cell genomes. Sequencing used immunoSEQ multiplex PCR; TCRdb keeps in-frame clones, though not all of them. Seen here are some 980,000 clones, around three quarters observed once, and the top ten hold about 1.5%. The germline V gene has CDR1 SGHVS and CDR2 FNYEAQ. Trimming took 4 bases from V and 13 from J; bases not matched to a gene: 5. This CDR3 is built from 12 residues. This receptor was identified in a man younger than 35 in good health. This chain uses TRBV7-6 with TRBJ2-3; 10 nucleotides line up with TRBD2. Sequencing input: memory CD4+ T cells sorted from blood. The sample's subset: CD45RA-negative fraction. CDR3 bases: TGTGCCAGCAGCTCAACTAGCGGGGCTGAGTATTTT. Translated, it gives CASSSTSGAEYF.